The clone carrying this T cell receptor beta chain was seen many times. Construction of the TCR beta libraries employed iRepertoire HTBI primers in conjunction with Arm-PCR of CDR3 regions. TCRdb ran MiXCR on the multiplex PCR reads and lists one entry per CDR3 protein. The sample contains roughly 320,000 distinct CDR3 sequences, 16% of which appear only once. This entry is derived from a study of regulatory T cells in long-lasting Graves disease. The germline CDR1 and CDR2 sequences are MGHRA and YSYEKL. V lost 3 bases and J lost 0; bases outside the gene matches: 7. There are 17 residues in the CDR3. Time point defined: newly diagnosed GD, antithyroid drugs for less than 3 months. Preparation of the TCR library used RNA extracted from PBMCs. These data were also reused for a study on T cells in Graves' hyperthyroidism and ophthalmopathy. This second study notes: The TCR CDR3 first-round RT-PCR relied on the HTBI primer set.

The V gene is TRBV4-1, the J gene TRBJ1-5; TRBD1 agrees at 8 bases. The material sequenced was peripheral blood mononuclear cells (PBMCs), taken at new diagnosis, from a patient treated with antithyroid drugs. This clonotype was obtained from a man aged 35-49 years with Graves disease. The CDR3 loop reads CASSHDRGLYSNQPQHF. Written as DNA, the CDR3 is TGCGCCAGCAGCCACGACAGGGGCCTCTATAGCAATCAGCCCCAGCATTTT.